Here is one T cell receptor (beta chain) with its context. Its specificity is unknown. The assay was immunoSEQ multiplex PCR, and TCRdb's table has in-frame clones only and misses some. This table has over 15,000 clones, around 77% appearing once. This sample is drawn from a study of CD4 T cells in relation to SARS-CoV-2 and coronaviruses. CD4+ T cells from unexposed donors were obtained before the COVID-19 pandemic (2011-2018). Isolation of CD4+ T cells took place after about 9 days in culture. Cells permitting, SARS-CoV-2 S/N and four cold-coronavirus spikes were tested on unexposed-donor CD4+ T cells. Germline V lookup: CDR1 SGDLS, CDR2 YYNGEE. Trimming took 0 bases from V and 4 from J, leaving 15 bases between them. This CDR3 has 16 residues.

The TCR sequence derives from a human donor in good health. The chain links TRBV9 to TRBJ2-3, with a tentative D call TRBD2 (7 bases). The sample consisted of CD4+ T cells from PBMCs, cultured in vitro. The CDR3 spells CASSVGLPGGPDTQYF. In nucleotides, the CDR3 is TGTGCCAGCAGCGTAGGTCTTCCGGGGGGCCCAGATACGCAGTATTTT. Filled out from reference TRBV9 and TRBJ2-3, the complete variable domain reads DSGVTQTPKHLITATGQRVTLRCSPRSGDLSVYWYQQSLDQGLQFLIQYYNGEERAKGNILERFSAQQFPDLHSELNLSSLELGDSALYFCASSVGLPGGPDTQYFGPGTRLTVL.